This T cell receptor beta chain was recorded in a study of blood T cell repertoires in COVID-19. For the study at large: Samples of COVID-19 (acute and convalescent) were obtained from the United States, Italy and Spain. The analysed material was cDNA or gDNA that came from T cells, B-cell-depleted T cells, or PBMCs.

CDR3 size: 10 residues. The germline V gene encodes CDR1 MDHEN and CDR2 SYDVKM. The ends were cut back, 3 bases at V and 6 bases at J, with 2 bases in the middle. In the original workflow: Estimated nucleated cell counts came from reference gene primer amplification. This table comes from immunoSEQ multiplex PCR, and its TCRdb copy is limited to in-frame clones, with some not included. The D gene and trimming were derived from the DNA, and the V and J assignments and clone size from that table. Of 20,000 to 30,000 clones in the sample, roughly 89% were seen once. The chain couples TRBV28 to TRBJ1-2; D gene ambiguous. Sequences were obtained from peripheral blood. This receptor was taken from a human donor in a cohort sampled during active COVID-19. The CDR3 loop reads CASSFDGYTF. As DNA, the CDR3 is TGTGCCAGCAGTTTCGATGGCTACACCTTC.